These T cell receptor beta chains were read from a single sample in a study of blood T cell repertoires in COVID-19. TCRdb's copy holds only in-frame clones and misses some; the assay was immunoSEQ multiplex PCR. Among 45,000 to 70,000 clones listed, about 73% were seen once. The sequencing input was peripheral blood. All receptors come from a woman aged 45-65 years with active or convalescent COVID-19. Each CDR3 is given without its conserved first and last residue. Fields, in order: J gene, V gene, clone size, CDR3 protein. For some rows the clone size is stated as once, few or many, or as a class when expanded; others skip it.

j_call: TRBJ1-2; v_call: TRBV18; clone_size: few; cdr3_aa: ASSPLADSYGYT
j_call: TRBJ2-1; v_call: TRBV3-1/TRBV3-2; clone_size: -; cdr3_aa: ASSQLTLRREGYEQF
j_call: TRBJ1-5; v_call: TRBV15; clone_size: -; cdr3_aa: ATSRDGRTTVYSNQPQH
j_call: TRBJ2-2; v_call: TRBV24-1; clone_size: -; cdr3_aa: ATSDIGLAGVDTGELF
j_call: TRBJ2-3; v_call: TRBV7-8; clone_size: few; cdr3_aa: ASGGGLAASTDTQY
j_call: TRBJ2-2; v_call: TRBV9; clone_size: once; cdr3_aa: ASSAQMTGELF
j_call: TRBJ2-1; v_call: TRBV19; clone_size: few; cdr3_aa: ASSGLRDNEQF
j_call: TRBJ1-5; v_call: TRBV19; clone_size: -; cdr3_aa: ASSTGINQPQH
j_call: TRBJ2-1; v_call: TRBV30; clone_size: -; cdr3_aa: AWREPTGVYNEQF
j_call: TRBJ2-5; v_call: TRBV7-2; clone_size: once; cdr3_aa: ASSLGRGNWETQY
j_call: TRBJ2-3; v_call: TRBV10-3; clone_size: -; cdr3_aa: AISDNRARTDTQY
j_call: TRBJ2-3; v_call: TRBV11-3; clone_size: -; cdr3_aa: ASSSSQTSGGDTQY
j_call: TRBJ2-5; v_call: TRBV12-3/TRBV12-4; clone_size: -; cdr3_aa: ASSPNGETQY
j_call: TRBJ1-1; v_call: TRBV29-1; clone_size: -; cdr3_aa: SVRITGIPEAF
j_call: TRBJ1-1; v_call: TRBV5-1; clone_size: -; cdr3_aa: ASSSGQSNTEAF
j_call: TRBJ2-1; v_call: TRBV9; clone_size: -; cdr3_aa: ASSVGGGSPYNEQF
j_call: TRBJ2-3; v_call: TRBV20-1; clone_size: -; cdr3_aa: SAQGTDTQY
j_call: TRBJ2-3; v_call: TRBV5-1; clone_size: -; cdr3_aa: ASSLGSPGDTQY
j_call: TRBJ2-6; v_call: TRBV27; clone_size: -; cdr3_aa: ASSPRISGANVLT
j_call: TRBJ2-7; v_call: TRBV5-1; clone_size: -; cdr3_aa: ASSFGGRNSDSAYEQY
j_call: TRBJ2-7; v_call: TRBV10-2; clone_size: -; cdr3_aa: AGGANAYEQY
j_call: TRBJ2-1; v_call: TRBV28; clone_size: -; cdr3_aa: ASSLGAGQF
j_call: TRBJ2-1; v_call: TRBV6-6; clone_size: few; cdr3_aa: ASRPRTGDNEQF
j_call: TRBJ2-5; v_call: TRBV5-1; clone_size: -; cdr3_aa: ASSHGRTARAQETQY